Shown below are 18 T cell receptor beta chains from a single sample sequenced in a study of blood T cell repertoires in COVID-19. Here immunoSEQ multiplex PCR was the method, and the copy in TCRdb shows in-frame clones only, minus some. The sample consists of fewer than 200,000 clones, roughly 85% of them appearing once. The sequencing input was peripheral blood. The source of these receptors is a man between 60 and 70 years old with active or convalescent COVID-19.

The gene calls are TRBV11-2 and TRBJ2-1, with D possibly matching TRBD2 (6 bases). V was shortened by 1 base and J by 3 bases, with 10 bases between the two germline ends. CDR3 length equals 15 residues. In germline, CDR1 is SGHAT, CDR2 FQNNGV. CDR3 loop: CASSLGAGGYNEQFF. The CDR3 region has the DNA TGTGCCAGCAGCTTAGGGGCCGGGGGCTACAATGAGCAGTTCTTC.

The rearrangement links TRBV7-8 to TRBJ2-7; 7 positions agree with TRBD2. The CDR3 is 12 amino acids. With 7 bases clipped from V and 6 bases from J, the junction kept 6 bases outside the gene matches. CDR1 is SGHVS, CDR2 FQNEAQ, per germline. CDR3 DNA: TGTGCCAGCACCAGTGGGGGGGGCGAGCAGTACTTC. Translating it yields CASTSGGGEQYF.

Comments on this clone: Compared with germline, one end of the junction differs, possibly owing to a read error. The genes are TRBV5-1 and TRBJ2-7; no reliable D call. The CDR3 has 13 amino acids. Germline CDR1 SGHRS, CDR2 YFSETQ. CDR3: CASSLGYSDEQYF. The CDR3 nucleotides are TGCGCCAGCAGCTTGGGGTACTCCGACGAGCAGTACTTC.

This rearrangement joins TRBV19 to TRBJ1-6, with 7 bases that match TRBD1. The length of the CDR3 is 16 residues. In germline, CDR1 is LNHDA, CDR2 SQIVND (reference sequence). The J segment lost 3 bases and the V segment lost 10 bases, leaving 12 bases of the junction unmatched. The CDR3 DNA follows: TGTGCCACCAGGCCGCGCCAGGGGGACTATAATTCACCCCTCCACTTT. Protein product: CATRPRQGDYNSPLHF. The complete variable domain, with remaining parts taken from reference TRBV19 and TRBJ1-6, reads DGGITQSPKYLFRKEGQNVTLSCEQNLNHDAMYWYRQDPGQGLRLIYYSQIVNDFQKGDIAEGYSVSREKKESFPLTVTSAQKNPTAFYLCATRPRQGDYNSPLHFGNGTRLTVT.

There are a few counts of this clone. The chain couples TRBV6-5 to TRBJ2-3, with TRBD2 matching 10 bases. Germline V gene sequence: CDR1 MNHEY, CDR2 SVGAGI. The V segment lost 10 bases and the J segment 5 bases; nucleotides outside the gene matches: 12. The CDR3 length is 15 residues. This CDR3 is CATLPSGGALDTQYF. For the CDR3, the DNA is TGTGCCACCCTTCCGAGCGGGGGGGCTTTAGATACGCAGTATTTT.

J is TRBJ2-7 and V is TRBV29-1; 10 positions match TRBD1. Germline lookup yields CDR1 SQVTM and CDR2 ANQGSEA. Trimming removed 5 bases from V and 1 base from J; junction bases left unmatched: 5. This CDR3 is built from 14 residues. CDR3 in DNA: TGCAGCGTTAGCCGGGACAGGGGATCCTACGAGCAGTACTTC. Amino acids: CSVSRDRGSYEQYF.

The genes are TRBV6-1 and TRBJ2-5; 9 nucleotides agree with TRBD2. The CDR3 sequence is 19 residues long. From germline, CDR1 is MNHNS and CDR2 SASEGT. V gave up 0 bases and J gave up 2 bases; unmatched junction bases: 13. The CDR3 DNA follows: TGTGCCAGCAGTGAAGCGAGCGGGGGGCCTTTCTATTCTCAAGAGACCCAGTACTTC. It is translated as CASSEASGGPFYSQETQYF.

The chain links TRBV9 to TRBJ1-6; 12 bases map to TRBD1. V shed 6 bases and J 7 bases; nucleotides not matched to a gene: 5. Germline CDR1 reads SGDLS; CDR2 reads YYNGEE. The CDR3 sequence is 15 residues long. The CDR3 protein is CASTSGQGANSPLHF. The CDR3 nucleotides are TGTGCCAGCACCTCGGGACAGGGGGCCAATTCACCCCTCCACTTT. The complete variable domain, with remaining parts taken from reference TRBV9 and TRBJ1-6, reads DSGVTQTPKHLITATGQRVTLRCSPRSGDLSVYWYQQSLDQGLQFLIQYYNGEERAKGNILERFSAQQFPDLHSELNLSSLELGDSALYFCASTSGQGANSPLHFGNGTRLTVT.

The chain is built from TRBV20-1 and TRBJ1-2, with D perhaps matching TRBD1 (5 bases). Germline loops: CDR1 DFQATT, CDR2 SNEGSKA (reference sequence). Trimming cost V 3 bases and J 8 bases, with 19 bases left between them. The CDR3 totals 14 residues. The CDR3 loop reads CSASRGSSIGGYTF. The CDR3 DNA follows: TGCAGTGCTAGTCGGGGGTCTTCCATAGGGGGCTACACCTTC.

This clone was recorded once. The limits of the CDR3 on the DNA are not certain, so only TCRdb's listed CDR3 is given. The chain joins TRBV11-2 to TRBJ2-5; the D segment call TRBD1 is taken from the table without a DNA check. 12 amino acids form the CDR3, both terminal residues included. Per the germline V gene, CDR1 is SGHAT and CDR2 is FQNNGV. The CDR3 is CASSLVGRGSYF.

The rearrangement uses TRBV9 and TRBJ1-2, with 11 bases that match TRBD1. The V segment lost 3 bases and the J segment 8 bases; nucleotides outside the gene matches: 3. Germline lookup yields CDR1 SGDLS and CDR2 YYNGEE. The CDR3 sequence is 13 residues long. CDR3 protein: CASSEGQGEGYTF. CDR3 DNA: TGTGCCAGCAGCGAGGGACAGGGGGAAGGCTACACCTTC.

This CDR3 is CASSPSSGRSSYNEQFF. DNA for the CDR3: TGTGCCAGCTCACCATCTAGCGGTAGAAGCTCCTACAATGAGCAGTTCTTC. The gene calls are TRBV18 and TRBJ2-1; 7 positions match TRBD2. The CDR3 loop spans 17 amino acids. V was clipped by 2 bases and J by 0 bases; unmatched bases: 7. The germline V gene has CDR1 KGHSH and CDR2 LQKENI.

CDR3 sequence: CSVGEGTNTEAFF. For the CDR3, the DNA is TGCAGCGTTGGGGAGGGGACCAACACTGAAGCTTTCTTT. The chain links TRBV29-1 to TRBJ1-1; weak D call: TRBD1 (5 bases). The germline gives CDR1 SQVTM, CDR2 ANQGSEA. V was clipped by 4 bases and J by 2 bases, with 11 bases between them. This CDR3 comprises 13 residues. Supplemented by reference TRBV29-1 and TRBJ1-1, the full variable domain reads SAVISQKPSRDICQRGTSLTIQCQVDSQVTMMFWYRQQPGQSLTLIATANQGSEATYESGFVIDKFPISRPNLTFSTLTVSNMSPEDSSIYLCSVGEGTNTEAFFGQGTRLTVV.

The rearrangement joins TRBV9 to TRBJ1-5; tentative D call: TRBD1 (6 bases). There are 15 residues in the CDR3. The V end was cut by 2 bases, the J end by 1 base, with 10 bases between. The V gene's germline CDR1 is SGDLS and CDR2 YYNGEE. This chain's CDR3 is CASSVTTGSNQPQHF. The CDR3 nucleotides read TGTGCCAGCAGCGTGACTACAGGGAGCAATCAGCCCCAGCATTTT.

This clone came up a few times. The rearrangement links TRBV19 to TRBJ2-7; 7 nucleotides line up with TRBD2. The length of the CDR3 is 16 residues. In germline, CDR1 is LNHDA, CDR2 SQIVND (reference sequence). With 2 bases clipped from V and 2 bases from J, the junction kept 9 bases outside the gene matches. The CDR3 DNA follows: TGTGCCAGTAGTATAAGTCCCCTAGCGGCTGCCTACGAGCAGTACTTC. Protein sequence: CASSISPLAAAYEQYF. The whole variable domain, remainder taken from reference TRBV19 and TRBJ2-7, is DGGITQSPKYLFRKEGQNVTLSCEQNLNHDAMYWYRQDPGQGLRLIYYSQIVNDFQKGDIAEGYSVSREKKESFPLTVTSAQKNPTAFYLCASSISPLAAAYEQYFGPGTRLTVT.

The chain has TRBV3-1 (or the pseudogene TRBV3-2) and TRBJ2-5; 15 bases are a match to TRBD2. The CDR3 contains 17 residues. V dropped 3 bases and J dropped 5; count of bases not matched to a gene: 7. The germline V gene encodes CDR1 LGHDT and CDR2 YNNKEL (reference sequence). CDR3 amino acids: CASSQGLAGGAGETQYF. The CDR3 DNA reads as TGTGCCAGCAGCCAGGGACTAGCGGGGGGTGCGGGTGAGACCCAGTACTTC.

V is TRBV5-1 and J is TRBJ2-3; 7 bases align to TRBD2. Germline-derived CDR1 and CDR2 are SGHRS and YFSETQ. This CDR3 is 14 amino acids long. Losses at the gene ends were 4 bases for V and 2 bases for J; bases not matched to a gene: 4. Here the CDR3 reads CASSGRDFTDTQYF. CDR3 sequence (DNA): TGCGCCAGCAGCGGGAGGGACTTCACAGATACGCAGTATTTT.

This chain joins TRBV5-6 and TRBJ2-2; TRBD2 matches 8 bases. The V gene's germline CDR1 is SGHDT and CDR2 YYEEEE. CDR3 length: 18 amino acids. The V segment lost 1 base and the J segment 6 bases; nucleotides outside the gene matches: 14. The CDR3 sequence: CASSLREELAGRAGELFF. The CDR3 DNA is TGTGCCAGCAGCTTGCGGGAGGAGCTAGCGGGTAGAGCCGGGGAGCTGTTTTTT.